A single sample is the source of the 28 T cell receptor beta chains below, sequenced in a study of CD8+ T cells in alopecia areata. In each case, RNA was isolated and then reverse transcribed into cDNA as the sequencing template. Libraries were prepared by immunoSEQ multiplex PCR; TCRdb keeps only in-frame clonotypes and omits some of them. This sample has roughly 120,000 clones and no singletons, with less than 20% in the ten largest. Material: lesional skin. The receptor source for this set is a C3H/HeJ mouse with alopecia areata. The MHC haplotype recorded for the strain is H2-k.

In regard to this clone: Mouse germline and gene names are used. Coverage ceases 4 residues before the CDR3 finishes, and the germline J gene fills in the end. The chain is built from TRBV17 and TRBJ2-1; 9 bases align to TRBD1. There are 14 residues in the CDR3. Germline V gives CDR1 MNHDT, CDR2 YYDKIL. The CDR3 bases that were read are TGTGCTAGCAGTCCCGGACAGGGGTGGGCT. It is translated as CASSPGQGWA. The whole CDR3 protein is CASSPGQGWAEQFF.

In regard to this clone: Gene names refer to mouse genes. The sequenced CDR3 bases are TGCACCTGCAGTGCAAACTGGAACCAAGAC. The encoded protein is CTCSANWNQD. From start to end, the CDR3 is CTCSANWNQDTQYF. This sequence joins TRBV1 and TRBJ2-5; D is possibly TRBD2 (5 bases). The read halts 4 residues ahead of the CDR3 end, with the missing end drawn from the germline J gene. The CDR3 contains 14 residues. CDR1 and CDR2 from the germline V gene are NSQYPW and LRSPGD (reference sequence). V lost 2 bases and J lost 0, with 6 bases in between.

To note about this clone: The gene symbols are mouse symbols. The read finishes 4 residues shy of the CDR3 end, and the germline J gene is used to complete it. The chain links TRBV19 to TRBJ1-2; 10 bases line up with TRBD1. V lost 4 bases and J lost 3; bases outside the gene matches: 6. CDR3 length equals 15 residues. In germline, CDR1 is FNHDT, CDR2 SITEND (reference sequence). The chain's CDR3 is CASSYRGTGDSDYTF. CDR3 DNA (partial): TGTGCCAGCAGTTATAGGGGGACAGGGGACTCC.

This clone was found a few times. Gene labels here are mouse ones. The CDR3 is cut off 4 residues early in the read; its end comes from the germline J gene. The rearrangement links TRBV12-1 to TRBJ2-3; 7 bases match TRBD2. Germline V gene lookup returns CDR1 SGHSN and CDR2 HYEKVE. V was pared by 1 base and J by 0 bases, with 6 bases of the junction left unmatched. This CDR3 is built from 16 residues. The CDR3 is CASSLSTGSSAETLYF. CDR3 DNA, as far as it was read: TGTGCCAGCTCTCTATCGACTGGGAGTAGTGCAGAA.

This clone was counted a few times. The gene names given are mouse names. Sequencing ends 4 residues short of the CDR3 end; the germline J gene provides the rest. The V gene is TRBV19, the J gene TRBJ2-3; 7 nucleotides agree with TRBD2. Germline V gene data show CDR1 as FNHDT and CDR2 as SITEND (reference sequence). Trimming took 8 bases from V and 0 from J; bases not matched to a gene: 3. The CDR3 has 13 amino acids. CDR3: CARNWGSAETLYF. CDR3 bases read: TGTGCCAGGAACTGGGGAAGTGCAGAA.

This clone was counted a few times. The protein TCRdb lists differs from the translation of the DNA at residue 11; the protein given here is translated from the DNA itself. Here the gene names and germline are mouse. The observed sequence ends 3 residues before the CDR3 terminus, with the missing tail filled in from the germline J gene. The chain joins TRBV5 to TRBJ1-3, with TRBD1 as a possible D gene (5 bases). The germline V gene encodes CDR1 LGHNA and CDR2 YNLKQL (reference sequence). The CDR3 loop spans 14 amino acids. V was shortened by 1 base and J by 3 bases, with 7 bases between the two germline ends. The part of the CDR3 DNA that was read is TGTGCCAGCAGCCAAGGCAGGGTTGGAAATACG. Protein: CASSQGRVGNT. The complete CDR3 sequence is CASSQGRVGNTLYF.

This clone was counted only a few times. Mouse germline and gene names are used. The DNA ends 4 residues before the CDR3 does, and the rest of the CDR3 is filled in from the germline J gene. The V gene is TRBV31, the J gene TRBJ2-4; 12 bases match TRBD2. The CDR3 loop spans 16 amino acids. Looked up from germline, CDR1 is GKSSPN and CDR2 is SITVG. The sequenced part of the CDR3 DNA is TGTGCCTGGAGTCTAGGGGACTGGGGGGCGGAAAAC. Its protein is CAWSLGDWGAEN. The CDR3, in full, reads CAWSLGDWGAENTLYF.

With respect to this clone: Gene names are mouse gene names. Read coverage stops 4 residues before the CDR3 terminus; the germline J gene supplies the remainder. The chain links TRBV31 to TRBJ2-5; D remains unclear. V lost 1 base to trimming and J lost 0 bases, with 11 bases between them. Germline V gene data show CDR1 as GKSSPN and CDR2 as SITVG. The CDR3 consists of 15 residues. The CDR3 sequence is CAWSPNDINQDTQYF. The sequenced CDR3 bases are TGTGCCTGGAGTCCCAACGACATTAACCAAGAC. Variable domain in full (rest from reference TRBV31 and TRBJ2-5): AQTIHQWPVAEIKAVGSPLSLGCTIKGKSSPNLYWYWQATGGTLQQLFYSITVGQVESVVQLNLSASRPKDDQFILSTEKLLLSHSGFYLCAWSPNDINQDTQYFGPGTRLLVL.

To note about this clone: Genes and germline come from the mouse. Read coverage stops 4 residues before the CDR3 terminus; the germline J gene supplies the remainder. J is TRBJ2-5 and V is TRBV19, with TRBD2 matching 12 bases. CDR1 and CDR2 (germline): FNHDT, SITEND (reference sequence). The CDR3 sequence is 14 residues long. The DNA read from the CDR3 is TGTGCCAGCAGAGACTGGGGGGGCGAGGAC. This translates into CASRDWGGED. The full CDR3 sequence reads CASRDWGGEDTQYF. The full variable domain, completed using reference TRBV19 and TRBJ2-5, is GGIITQTPKFLIGQEGQKLTLKCQQNFNHDTMYWYRQDSGKGLRLIYYSITENDLQKGDLSEGYDASREKKSSFSLTVTSAQKNEMAVFLCASRDWGGEDTQYFGPGTRLLVL.

Concerning this clone: Gene names refer to mouse genes. The read gets to within 4 residues of the CDR3 end, and the germline J gene fills in the rest. The J gene is TRBJ1-1, the V gene TRBV19, with D unclear. Looked up from germline, CDR1 is FNHDT and CDR2 is SITEND (reference sequence). The V gene lost 5 bases and the J gene lost 1 base, with 6 bases spanning the gap. The CDR3 extends over 12 amino acids. Partial CDR3 DNA: TGTGCCAGCAGGGCAGGAAACACA. It is translated as CASRAGNT. The complete CDR3 sequence is CASRAGNTEVFF.

As to this clone: These gene names are mouse names. The CDR3 end lies 4 residues beyond the end of the read and is filled in from the germline J gene. This sample includes further DNA sequences coding for the same CDR3. The chain recombines TRBV13-1 with TRBJ2-7, with 9 bases that match TRBD2. This CDR3 is built from 14 residues. Germline V gene data show CDR1 as NSHNY and CDR2 as SYGAGN. The CDR3 loop reads CASSDLTGGYEQYF. Partial CDR3 DNA: TGTGCCAGCAGTGATTTAACTGGGGGGTAT.

This clone was counted a few times. Genes here carry mouse names. The read terminates 4 residues ahead of where the CDR3 ends, so the germline J gene completes it. V usage is TRBV17 and J usage is TRBJ1-1; TRBD1 is a possible D gene (6 bases). V gave up 10 bases and J gave up 1 base, with 16 bases separating them. The length of the CDR3 is 14 residues. Germline values: CDR1 MNHDT, CDR2 YYDKIL. The CDR3 DNA, read in part, is TGTGCTACCCTCCTCCGGGACAAAAACACA. Its translation: CATLLRDKNT. The full CDR3 protein is CATLLRDKNTEVFF.

A few counts support this clone. The genes are named according to mouse. The read terminates 4 residues before the CDR3 end, so the remaining end is supplied by the germline J gene. The chain links TRBV13-3 to TRBJ2-1, with 9 bases fitting TRBD2. V was clipped by 2 bases and J by 4 bases; unmatched bases: 4. The V gene's germline CDR1 is NNHDY and CDR2 SYVADS. The CDR3 sequence is 15 residues long. CDR3 DNA, as far as it was read: TGTGCCAGCAGTGAAGGCCTGGGGGGGTATGCT. This encodes CASSEGLGGYA. The CDR3 in full is CASSEGLGGYAEQFF.

This clone was seen only a few times. The germline and genes are mouse ones. The read ends 4 residues shy of where the CDR3 ends; the end is completed using the germline J gene. The chain links TRBV1 to TRBJ1-4, with 9 bases that match TRBD1. Germline-derived CDR1 and CDR2 are NSQYPW and LRSPGD (reference sequence). The ends lost 0 bases at V and 5 bases at J; junction bases unmatched: 7. The length of the CDR3 is 17 residues. The CDR3 DNA, read in part, is TGCACCTGCAGTGCAGAGACAGGGGGGAGGGGAAACGAA. The encoded protein is CTCSAETGGRGNE. The CDR3 as a whole reads CTCSAETGGRGNERLFF. Based on the CDR3 plus reference TRBV1 and TRBJ1-4, the full variable domain is VTLLEQNPRWRLVPRGQAVNLRCILKNSQYPWMSWYQQDLQKQLQWLFTLRSPGDKEVKSLPGADYLATRVTDTELRLQVANMSQGRTLYCTCSAETGGRGNERLFFGHGTKLSVL.

This clone occurred a few times. Gene names denote mouse genes. With the read ending 4 residues before the CDR3 end, the germline J gene is used to fill in that end. This rearrangement joins TRBV13-3 to TRBJ2-5; TRBD1 matches at 10 bases. There are 15 residues in the CDR3. Germline CDR1 reads NNHDY; CDR2 reads SYVADS. CDR3 in amino acids: CASSAGTGEKDTQYF. The sequenced part of the CDR3 DNA is TGTGCCAGCAGTGCCGGGACAGGGGAGAAAGAC.

This clone counts as medium-sized. The genes are named according to mouse. The sequenced part of the CDR3 DNA is TGTGCCAGCGGTGAGGGACAGGGATAT. This codes for CASGEGQGY. The CDR3, in full, reads CASGEGQGYEQYF. V usage is TRBV13-2 and J usage is TRBJ2-7; 9 bases are shared with TRBD1. The read halts 4 residues ahead of the CDR3 end, with the missing end drawn from the germline J gene. The germline gives CDR1 NNHNN, CDR2 SYGAGS (reference sequence). This CDR3 region has 13 residues.

Notes on this clone: Translating the DNA gives a protein that differs from the TCRdb entry at residue 11; the protein shown here is that DNA translation. The germline and genes are mouse ones. The CDR3 extends 3 residues past the end of the read, so its final part is completed from the germline J gene. The chain couples TRBV13-1 to TRBJ1-6; tentative D call: TRBD1 (6 bases). TRBJ1-6 is flagged as an ORF with uncertain function. Germline loops: CDR1 NSHNY, CDR2 SYGAGN. There are 14 residues in the CDR3. Trimming took off 0 bases at V and 6 bases at J, with 7 bases between the two ends. CDR3 sequence: CASSDGDINSPLYF. The DNA read from the CDR3 is TGTGCCAGCAGTGATGGGGACATTAATTCGCCC.

This clone turned up a few times. The germline and genes are mouse ones. Coverage ceases 4 residues before the CDR3 finishes, and the germline J gene fills in the end. This rearrangement joins TRBV14 to TRBJ2-2; TRBD1 might be the D (6 bases). The CDR3 loop spans 15 amino acids. Trimming took 2 bases from V and 1 from J, leaving 9 bases between them. Per germline, CDR1 SGHDT and CDR2 FRDEAV. The CDR3 spells CASSLQGRNTGQLYF. The sequenced CDR3 bases are TGTGCCAGCAGTTTACAGGGACGAAACACCGGG.

On this clone: The gene names here belong to mouse. Coverage ceases 4 residues before the CDR3 finishes, and the germline J gene fills in the end. This chain uses TRBV13-3 with TRBJ1-4; 11 nucleotides line up with TRBD1. CDR3 length equals 16 residues. Germline loops: CDR1 NNHDY, CDR2 SYVADS. The junction had 6 bases not matched to a gene; V was cut back by 5 bases and J by 3 bases. The covered CDR3 bases are TGTGCCAGCAGCCTCAGGACAGGGGGCGCCAACGAA. Translation: CASSLRTGGANE. In full, the CDR3 is CASSLRTGGANERLFF.

In this sample, this clone turned up a few times. Mouse gene names apply. Read data end 4 residues before the CDR3 end; the end is taken from the germline J gene. V and J are TRBV5 and TRBJ1-4; 7 positions agree with TRBD1. The trim removed 2 bases at V and 0 bases at J, leaving 6 bases unmatched. This CDR3 contains 17 residues. Germline CDR1 LGHNA, CDR2 YNLKQL (reference sequence). The sequenced part of the CDR3 DNA is TGTGCCAGCAGCCAATGGGACAGATCCTTTTCCAACGAA. Protein: CASSQWDRSFSNE. The full CDR3 is CASSQWDRSFSNERLFF.

This clone was seen a handful of times. Germline and genes here are mouse. The CDR3 here is CASSRDLRLGQNTLYF. The part of the CDR3 DNA that was read is TGTGCTAGCAGTAGAGATCTTAGACTGGGTCAAAAC. V and J are TRBV17 and TRBJ2-4; maybe TRBD2 (6 bases). The sequenced fragment ends 4 residues before the CDR3 boundary, so the rest is inferred from the germline J gene. Germline-derived CDR1 and CDR2 are MNHDT and YYDKIL. The CDR3 covers 16 residues. Deletions cut 0 bases from V and 1 base from J, with 11 bases between. The full variable domain, its missing parts supplied by reference TRBV17 and TRBJ2-4, is DTTVKQNPRYKLARVGKPVNLICSQTMNHDTMYWYQKKPNQAPKLLLFYYDKILNREADTFEKFQSSRPNNSFCSLYIGSAGLEYSAMYLCASSRDLRLGQNTLYFGAGTRLSVL.

This clone turned up a few times. Germline and genes: mouse. The read falls 4 residues short of the CDR3 end, and the missing part is taken from the germline J gene. The gene calls are TRBV13-3 and TRBJ1-1; the D gene is possibly TRBD1 (6 bases). Germline V CDR1 and CDR2: NNHDY, SYVADS. There are 12 residues in the CDR3. The germline V and J ends were trimmed by 9 bases and 1 base, with 10 bases remaining between them. CDR3 DNA (partial): TGTGCCACCGAGGGACAAAACACA. Residues: CATEGQNT. The full CDR3 protein reads CATEGQNTEVFF.

This clone was seen at least ten times. The gene names here belong to mouse. The observed sequence ends 4 residues before the CDR3 terminus, with the missing tail filled in from the germline J gene. The gene calls are TRBV13-3 and TRBJ2-7; 11 bases align to TRBD1. In germline, CDR1 is NNHDY, CDR2 SYVADS. This CDR3 has 14 amino acids. CDR3 DNA, as far as it was read: TGTGCCAGCAGGTCGGGACAGGGGGGATAT. Residues: CASRSGQGGY. The whole CDR3 region reads CASRSGQGGYEQYF.

This clone was recorded a few times. The genes are named according to mouse. CDR3 amino acids: CTCSYRDGAEQFF. CDR3 DNA (partial): TGCACCTGCAGTTACAGGGATGGAGCT. This rearrangement joins TRBV1 to TRBJ2-1, with D possibly TRBD1 on 6 matching bases. The read stops 4 residues short of the end of the CDR3; the missing end is completed from the germline J gene. In germline, CDR1 is NSQYPW, CDR2 LRSPGD (reference sequence). The CDR3 totals 13 residues.

This clone was counted between two and nine times. The gene names here belong to mouse. The covered CDR3 bases are TGCACCTGCAGAGGGACAGGGGAACCT. Protein sequence: CTCRGTGEP. In full, the CDR3 reads CTCRGTGEPEQFF. This sequence joins TRBV1 and TRBJ2-1, with 10 positions matching TRBD1. Read coverage stops 4 residues before the CDR3 terminus; the germline J gene supplies the remainder. The CDR3 is 13 residues long. CDR1 and CDR2 from the germline V gene are NSQYPW and LRSPGD (reference sequence).

This clone was counted only a few times. Gene names are mouse gene names. The missing CDR3 end, 4 residues past where the read stops, is filled in from the germline J gene. The V call is TRBV1, the J call TRBJ1-4; perhaps TRBD1 as D (6 bases). The V and J ends lost 1 base and 2 bases respectively, with 11 bases between them. Germline CDR1 and CDR2: NSQYPW and LRSPGD (reference sequence). The CDR3 contains 16 residues. This CDR3 is CTCSAVRDISNERLFF. The sequenced CDR3 bases are TGCACCTGCAGTGCAGTCCGGGACATCTCCAACGAA.

This clone was detected only a few times. Genes and germline are mouse. The read finishes 4 residues shy of the CDR3 end, and the germline J gene is used to complete it. The chain carries TRBV13-3 and TRBJ2-5, with 8 bases matching TRBD2. There are 15 residues in the CDR3. CDR1 is NNHDY and CDR2 is SYVADS in the germline V gene. Trimming at V came to 6 bases and at J to 1 base, leaving 7 bases not matched to a gene. This chain's CDR3 is CASKPLGGDQDTQYF. The covered CDR3 bases are TGTGCCAGCAAACCCCTGGGGGGTGACCAAGAC.

This clone has at least ten counts. Mouse germline and gene names are used. The read terminates 4 residues before the CDR3 end, so the remaining end is supplied by the germline J gene. The rearrangement joins TRBV1 to TRBJ1-2; a possible D gene is TRBD1 (5 bases). CDR1 is NSQYPW and CDR2 is LRSPGD in the germline V gene (reference sequence). The CDR3 is 14 residues long. CDR3: CTCSASGKGSDYTF. Partial CDR3 DNA: TGCACCTGCAGTGCGTCAGGGAAGGGGTCC.